The rows below give T cell receptor beta chains drawn from one sample of a study of vaccination and CD4 T cells after COVID-19. TCRdb redid the calling of the PCR reads with MiXCR, one entry per CDR3 protein. Altogether 15,000 or so distinct CDR3 sequences are present, 50% to 60% being singletons, with the ten largest covering over 3.5%. Their antigens are not known. Material: CD4+ T cells from blood, cultured in vitro, obtained before SARS-CoV-2 vaccination. The receptor set was obtained from a human donor who had recovered from COVID-19. Both conserved end residues are trimmed from each CDR3. Fields, in order: V gene, CDR3 length, J gene, CDR3 protein.

v_gene: TRBV19; len: 12; j_gene: TRBJ2-5; CDR3aa: ASSIDLVARAMY
v_gene: TRBV7-3; len: 14; j_gene: TRBJ2-2; CDR3aa: ASSPRSRVNTGELF
v_gene: TRBV7-7; len: 16; j_gene: TRBJ2-1; CDR3aa: ASSFGTSGGDSYNEQF
v_gene: TRBV19; len: 11; j_gene: TRBJ1-1; CDR3aa: ASSLGVRGEAF
v_gene: TRBV11-3; len: 13; j_gene: TRBJ2-1; CDR3aa: ASSLLAGGLNEQF
v_gene: TRBV20-1; len: 12; j_gene: TRBJ1-2; CDR3aa: SASQDQGSYGYT
v_gene: TRBV25-1; len: 12; j_gene: TRBJ1-1; CDR3aa: ASSPRGANTEAF
v_gene: TRBV7-2; len: 11; j_gene: TRBJ2-7; CDR3aa: ASSYDTGGEQY
v_gene: TRBV2; len: 11; j_gene: TRBJ1-5; CDR3aa: ASSPGGDQPQH
v_gene: TRBV18; len: 12; j_gene: TRBJ2-3; CDR3aa: ASSPPVVPDTQY
v_gene: TRBV7-2; len: 10; j_gene: TRBJ1-1; CDR3aa: AGGGRATEAF
v_gene: TRBV27; len: 13; j_gene: TRBJ2-2; CDR3aa: ASSLSRGNTGELF
v_gene: TRBV6-1; len: 13; j_gene: TRBJ1-4; CDR3aa: ASSRSGAEGEKLF
v_gene: TRBV2; len: 13; j_gene: TRBJ1-6; CDR3aa: ASSEAQGHNSPLH
v_gene: TRBV27; len: 13; j_gene: TRBJ2-1; CDR3aa: ASSFYRQGMNEQF
v_gene: TRBV30; len: 14; j_gene: TRBJ1-2; CDR3aa: AWEGTGEAPGYGYT
v_gene: TRBV20-1; len: 13; j_gene: TRBJ1-1; CDR3aa: SAGVRSRGNTEAF
v_gene: TRBV20-1; len: 10; j_gene: TRBJ2-3; CDR3aa: SAREQPDTQY
v_gene: TRBV27; len: 11; j_gene: TRBJ2-5; CDR3aa: ASSRWGQETQY
v_gene: TRBV19; len: 11; j_gene: TRBJ1-2; CDR3aa: ANMGFTTDGYT
v_gene: TRBV6-2/TRBV6-3; len: 15; j_gene: TRBJ1-1; CDR3aa: ASSYSSTGGMNTEAF
v_gene: TRBV2; len: 12; j_gene: TRBJ2-1; CDR3aa: ASSDPGLAILQF
v_gene: TRBV4-2; len: 15; j_gene: TRBJ1-1; CDR3aa: ASSQDDLGHLNTEAF
v_gene: TRBV9; len: 14; j_gene: TRBJ2-3; CDR3aa: ASSVDRGLSTDTQY
v_gene: TRBV28; len: 11; j_gene: TRBJ2-1; CDR3aa: ASGQGANNEQF
v_gene: TRBV28; len: 12; j_gene: TRBJ1-1; CDR3aa: ASSTTPRGGEAF
v_gene: TRBV7-6; len: 13; j_gene: TRBJ1-2; CDR3aa: ASSLVPGGDYGYT
v_gene: TRBV6-5; len: 14; j_gene: TRBJ2-6; CDR3aa: ASSYRGAAGANVLT
v_gene: TRBV4-3; len: 13; j_gene: TRBJ1-2; CDR3aa: ASSQDLGDTNGYT
v_gene: TRBV5-4; len: 12; j_gene: TRBJ1-6; CDR3aa: ASSVGSYNSPLH
v_gene: TRBV27; len: 13; j_gene: TRBJ1-5; CDR3aa: ASSLGSGSNQPQH
v_gene: TRBV19; len: 12; j_gene: TRBJ2-7; CDR3aa: ASRLAGDSYEQY
v_gene: TRBV20-1; len: 16; j_gene: TRBJ1-1; CDR3aa: SAREVGGQRIINTEAF
v_gene: TRBV11-1; len: 13; j_gene: TRBJ2-7; CDR3aa: ASSPAKRGGYEQY
v_gene: TRBV20-1; len: 14; j_gene: TRBJ2-5; CDR3aa: SARPDPTGRQETQY
v_gene: TRBV9; len: 12; j_gene: TRBJ2-7; CDR3aa: ASSKWDRTYEQY
v_gene: TRBV28; len: 14; j_gene: TRBJ1-5; CDR3aa: ASSLYIGQGSQPQH
v_gene: TRBV27; len: 13; j_gene: TRBJ1-6; CDR3aa: ASSPGPRENSPLH
v_gene: TRBV20-1; len: 12; j_gene: TRBJ1-2; CDR3aa: SARERQGVYGYT
v_gene: TRBV11-2; len: 14; j_gene: TRBJ2-7; CDR3aa: ASSLAGIGSSYEQY
v_gene: TRBV7-2; len: 12; j_gene: TRBJ1-1; CDR3aa: ASSLPTGSAEAF
v_gene: TRBV20-1; len: 14; j_gene: TRBJ1-4; CDR3aa: SARQGAGGTNEKLF
v_gene: TRBV11-3; len: 10; j_gene: TRBJ1-1; CDR3aa: ASSREGTEAF
v_gene: TRBV7-3; len: 13; j_gene: TRBJ2-1; CDR3aa: ASILSSGSRNEQF
v_gene: TRBV11-2; len: 12; j_gene: TRBJ1-6; CDR3aa: ASSHAGRLSPLH
v_gene: TRBV7-3; len: 11; j_gene: TRBJ1-2; CDR3aa: ASSLDINYGYT
v_gene: TRBV6-2/TRBV6-3; len: 13; j_gene: TRBJ2-3; CDR3aa: ASSHRTTSTDTQY
v_gene: TRBV7-6; len: 13; j_gene: TRBJ2-7; CDR3aa: ASSHPDSRSYEQY
v_gene: TRBV10-3; len: 12; j_gene: TRBJ1-1; CDR3aa: AIRSTGGSTEAF